One and the same sample provided the 6 T cell receptor beta chains below, sequenced in a study of identical twins. TCRdb analysed the 5' RACE reads with MiXCR anew, one entry per CDR3 protein. The sample consists of hundreds of thousands of distinct CDR3 sequences, roughly a quarter of them appearing once. This same sample was also taken into another study, of T cells expressing NK-cell markers.

The material sequenced was CD4+ T cells sorted from blood. All receptors derive from a woman between 18 and 30 years old in good health.

The gene calls are TRBV3-1 and TRBJ2-1; D tentatively fits TRBD1 or TRBD2 (5 bases each). Germline V gene data show CDR1 as LGHDT and CDR2 as YNNKEL (reference sequence). The CDR3 totals 14 residues. Trimming took 4 bases from V and 6 from J, leaving 13 bases between them. CDR3 sequence: CASSRRDHFNEQFF. The CDR3 DNA reads TGTGCCAGCAGCCGCCGGGACCACTTCAATGAGCAGTTCTTC.

V gene TRBV20-1 combines with J gene TRBJ1-6, with D uncertain. The CDR3 runs 15 residues. V gave up 3 bases and J gave up 0 bases, with 9 bases separating them. CDR1 and CDR2 (germline): DFQATT, SNEGSKA (reference sequence). CDR3 residues: CSASFASSYNSPLHF. CDR3 DNA sequence: TGCAGTGCTAGTTTCGCGAGCTCCTATAATTCACCCCTCCACTTT.

This clonotype was recorded a few times. The V gene is TRBV20-1, the J gene TRBJ2-1; the D call may be TRBD1 or TRBD2 (5 bases each). The CDR3 runs 14 residues. V gave up 0 bases and J gave up 2 bases, with 8 bases separating them. Germline V lookup: CDR1 DFQATT, CDR2 SNEGSKA (reference sequence). In nucleotides, the CDR3 is TGCAGTGCTAGAGATCGGGACGCCTACAATGAGCAGTTCTTC. This codes for CSARDRDAYNEQFF.

The rearrangement links TRBV6-2 or TRBV6-3 to TRBJ2-7; 16 bases are a match to TRBD2. The ends lost 6 bases at V and 0 bases at J; junction bases unmatched: 8. Germline V gives CDR1 MNHEY, CDR2 SVGEGT. This CDR3 has 18 amino acids. The CDR3, as DNA: TGTGCCAGCAGGCTAACCGGGACTAGCGGGAGGGCCTCCTACGAGCAGTACTTC. Its protein product is CASRLTGTSGRASYEQYF.

This sequence joins TRBV7-2 and TRBJ2-7; 7 bases are a match to TRBD2. With V trimmed by 5 bases and J by 3 bases, 13 bases remained unmatched. This CDR3 comprises 16 residues. CDR1 is SGHTA, CDR2 FQGNSA, per germline. The CDR3 bases are TGTGCCAGCAGCCTGACTAGCAGAAGTGTCCTCTACGAGCAGTACTTC. Translated: CASSLTSRSVLYEQYF.

The chain uses TRBV18 and TRBJ2-5; D is undetermined. There are 13 residues in the CDR3. The V end lost 3 bases, the J end lost 5 bases, and 10 bases lay between the germline ends. Germline lookup yields CDR1 KGHSH and CDR2 LQKENI. The CDR3 protein is CASSPTQRETQYF. CDR3 in DNA: TGTGCCAGCTCACCCACGCAGAGGGAGACCCAGTACTTC. The entire variable domain, with the rest obtained from reference TRBV18 and TRBJ2-5, is as follows: NAGVMQNPRHLVRRRGQEARLRCSPMKGHSHVYWYRQLPEEGLKFMVYLQKENIIDESGMPKERFSAEFPKEGPSILRIQQVVRGDSAAYFCASSPTQRETQYFGPGTRLLVL.